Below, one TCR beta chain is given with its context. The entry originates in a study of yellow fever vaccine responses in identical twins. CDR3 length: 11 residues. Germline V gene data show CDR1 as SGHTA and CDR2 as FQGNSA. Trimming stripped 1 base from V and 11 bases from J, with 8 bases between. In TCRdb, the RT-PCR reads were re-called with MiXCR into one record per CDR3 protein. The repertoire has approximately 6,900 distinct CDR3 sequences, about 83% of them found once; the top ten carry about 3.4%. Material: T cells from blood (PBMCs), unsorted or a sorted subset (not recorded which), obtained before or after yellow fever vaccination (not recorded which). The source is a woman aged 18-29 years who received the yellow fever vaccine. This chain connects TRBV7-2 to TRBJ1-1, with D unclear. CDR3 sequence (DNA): TGTGCCAGCAGCTTAGGCTTAGGTGCTTTCTTT. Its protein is CASSLGLGAFF.